Following are 26 T cell receptor beta chains from one sample sequenced in a study of technical replicates of blood from a handful of donors. Clones were read by immunoSEQ multiplex PCR, and TCRdb kept only the in-frame ones, dropping some. This table has just over 70,000 clones, 85% to 95% appearing once. Source material: T cells isolated from PBMCs. The receptors stem from a human donor in good health.

This chain joins TRBV6-5 and TRBJ1-2; 7 nucleotides match TRBD1. The CDR3 length is 16 residues. V lost 0 bases and J lost 2; bases outside the gene matches: 6. Germline assignment: CDR1 MNHEY and CDR2 SVGAGI. CDR3 loop: CASSYSWTGKNYGYTF. CDR3 bases: TGTGCCAGCAGTTACTCCTGGACAGGCAAAAACTATGGCTACACCTTC.

The gene calls are TRBV30 and TRBJ2-7; the match to TRBD1 covers 9 bases. The V and J ends lost 1 base and 7 bases, in that order; junction bases with no gene match: 8. This CDR3 comprises 14 residues. Germline V lookup: CDR1 GTSNPN, CDR2 SVGIG (reference sequence). This CDR3 reads CAWSAGTGLGEQYF. CDR3 DNA: TGTGCCTGGAGTGCTGGGACAGGGCTTGGGGAGCAGTACTTC.

This clone was seen once. The J gene is TRBJ1-5, the V gene TRBV2; a weak D match, TRBD1 (5 bases). Germline lookup yields CDR1 SNHLY and CDR2 FYNNEI. This CDR3 has 13 amino acids. The V end was cut by 8 bases, the J end by 5 bases, with 13 bases between. CDR3 loop: CASDGQGYQPQHF. CDR3 bases: TGTGCCAGCGATGGGCAGGGATATCAGCCCCAGCATTTT. The complete variable domain, with remaining parts taken from reference TRBV2 and TRBJ1-5, reads EPEVTQTPSHQVTQMGQEVILRCVPISNHLYFYWYRQILGQKVEFLVSFYNNEISEKSEIFDDQFSVERPDGSNFTLKIRSTKLEDSAMYFCASDGQGYQPQHFGDGTRLSIL.

V and J are TRBV7-2 and TRBJ1-5; 7 bases are a match to TRBD1. CDR3 length equals 16 residues. The J segment lost 0 bases and the V segment lost 4 bases, leaving 6 bases of the junction unmatched. The germline CDR1 and CDR2 sequences are SGHTA and FQGNSA. CDR3 sequence reads: CASSSTTGYSNQPQHF. CDR3 coding DNA: TGTGCCAGCAGCTCTACGACAGGGTATAGCAATCAGCCCCAGCATTTT.

V and J are TRBV5-6 and TRBJ1-5; no firm D call. V was cut by 6 bases and J by 4 bases, with 14 bases left in between. The V gene's germline CDR1 is SGHDT and CDR2 YYEEEE. CDR3 length: 14 amino acids. CDR3 residues: CASNPYRENQPQHF. Written as DNA, the CDR3 is TGTGCCAGCAACCCTTACCGAGAAAATCAGCCCCAGCATTTT.

This chain links TRBV27 with TRBJ2-7; perhaps TRBD1 as D (6 bases). The CDR3 has 13 amino acids. CDR1 is MNHEY, CDR2 SMNVEV, per germline (reference sequence). With 3 bases removed from V and 8 bases from J, the gap between germline ends came to 14 bases. CDR3 nucleotides: TGTGCCAGCAGTTTTGCAGGGGATTTGAAGCAGTACTTC. Translation: CASSFAGDLKQYF.

The rearrangement links TRBV28 to TRBJ1-2; D is unclear. V lost 2 bases to trimming and J lost 4 bases, with 8 bases between them. The CDR3 has 13 residues. Germline values: CDR1 MDHEN, CDR2 SYDVKM. Written as DNA, the CDR3 is TGTGCCAGCAGTTTAGCACAGACCTATGGCTACACCTTC. This sequence encodes CASSLAQTYGYTF.

The gene calls are TRBV9 and TRBJ2-1, with 7 bases fitting TRBD1. Looked up from germline, CDR1 is SGDLS and CDR2 is YYNGEE. The CDR3 covers 15 residues. Germline trimming cut 4 bases from V and 4 bases from J; bases unmatched to any gene: 8. CDR3 coding DNA: TGTGCCAGCAGCCAGGTACAGGGGATTTACAATGAGCAGTTCTTC. Its protein is CASSQVQGIYNEQFF.

The genes are TRBV4-1 and TRBJ2-7; D possibly corresponds to TRBD2 (6 bases). The CDR3 runs to 16 residues. Trimming stripped 3 bases from V and 0 bases from J, with 15 bases between. The V gene's germline CDR1 is MGHRA and CDR2 YSYEKL. CDR3 coding DNA: TGCGCCAGCAGCCAGCTGATAGCGGCGAGCTCCTACGAGCAGTACTTC. Translated, it gives CASSQLIAASSYEQYF.

This sequence joins TRBV5-1 and TRBJ1-2; D remains ambiguous. V lost 7 bases and J lost 3, with 7 bases in between. This CDR3 contains 11 residues. In germline, CDR1 is SGHRS, CDR2 YFSETQ. CDR3 nucleotides: TGCGCCAGCGGCCCCGACTATGGCTACACCTTC. Translation gives CASGPDYGYTF.

The chain joins TRBV6-1 to TRBJ1-1; D possibly corresponds to TRBD1 (5 bases). Germline V gene sequence: CDR1 MNHNS, CDR2 SASEGT. The CDR3 spans 15 residues. Trimming pared 4 bases from V and 5 bases from J, leaving 17 bases between. This CDR3 reads CASSAGLQAFTEAFF. Written as DNA, the CDR3 is TGTGCCAGCAGTGCAGGATTACAGGCGTTTACTGAAGCTTTCTTT.

The V and J genes are TRBV6-5 and TRBJ1-3; 9 nucleotides align to TRBD1. Germline values: CDR1 MNHEY, CDR2 SVGAGI. The CDR3 is made up of 15 amino acids. With 4 bases clipped from V and 4 bases from J, the junction kept 5 bases outside the gene matches. The CDR3 sequence: CASSSRDREGNTIYF. DNA of the CDR3: TGTGCCAGCAGTTCCCGGGACAGGGAAGGAAACACCATATATTTT.

This chain uses TRBV6-6 with TRBJ2-1; D is possibly TRBD1 (5 bases). The CDR3 loop spans 15 amino acids. Germline V gene data show CDR1 as MNHNY and CDR2 as SVGAGI (reference sequence). V lost 7 bases, J lost 4 bases, and 17 bases lay in between. CDR3 DNA: TGTGCCAGCATATTACGGCCAGGGTCTTACAATGAGCAGTTCTTC. Residues: CASILRPGSYNEQFF.

In this sample, this clone turned up once. The chain links TRBV18 to TRBJ2-7; tentatively, D is TRBD1 (6 bases). In germline, CDR1 is KGHSH, CDR2 LQKENI. CDR3 length: 17 residues. With 2 bases removed from V and 1 base from J, the gap between germline ends came to 18 bases. For the CDR3, the DNA is TGTGCCAGCTCACCAACCTCCATACAGGGTCATTCCTACGAGCAGTACTTC. Residues: CASSPTSIQGHSYEQYF.

This chain connects TRBV6-5 to TRBJ2-1; tentative D call: TRBD2 (5 bases). The germline V and J ends were trimmed by 5 bases and 5 bases, with 10 bases remaining between them. CDR1 MNHEY and CDR2 SVGAGI come from the germline V gene. The CDR3 is 13 residues long. CDR3 in amino acids: CASSGRLNNEQFF. Written as DNA, the CDR3 is TGTGCCAGCAGTGGACGACTAAACAATGAGCAGTTCTTC.

The chain links TRBV19 to TRBJ1-1; TRBD1 is a possible D gene (5 bases). The CDR3 runs to 14 residues. V lost 3 bases, J lost 3 bases, and 11 bases lay in between. The germline gives CDR1 LNHDA, CDR2 SQIVND (reference sequence). The CDR3 sequence is CASSMAGWDTEAFF. The CDR3 bases are TGTGCCAGTAGTATGGCAGGGTGGGACACTGAAGCTTTCTTT.

The CDR3 loop reads CASSQVLRTSGTPDTQYF. CDR3 bases: TGTGCCAGCAGCCAAGTACTTAGGACTAGCGGGACCCCAGATACGCAGTATTTT. This chain uses TRBV4-2 with TRBJ2-3, with 12 bases identical to TRBD2. The CDR3 contains 18 residues. V dropped 1 base and J dropped 4; count of bases not matched to a gene: 9. From germline, CDR1 is LGHNA and CDR2 YNFKEQ.

J is TRBJ2-7 and V is TRBV30, with 9 bases that match TRBD2. The CDR3 is 16 residues long. V was pared by 5 bases and J by 3 bases, with 14 bases of the junction left unmatched. Germline loops: CDR1 GTSNPN, CDR2 SVGIG (reference sequence). The CDR3 region is CAWSGYSGRDGYEQYF. DNA for the CDR3: TGTGCCTGGTCAGGGTATAGCGGGAGAGACGGCTACGAGCAGTACTTC. Using reference TRBV30 and TRBJ2-7 for the parts outside the CDR3, the full variable domain is SQTIHQWPATLVQPVGSPLSLECTVEGTSNPNLYWYRQAAGRGLQLLFYSVGIGQISSEVPQNLSASRPQDRQFILSSKKLLLSDSGFYLCAWSGYSGRDGYEQYFGPGTRLTVT.

The chain joins TRBV25-1 to TRBJ1-4; D gene unclear. This CDR3 is 14 amino acids long. V was shortened by 1 base and J by 8 bases, with 11 bases between the two germline ends. Per the germline V gene, CDR1 is MGHDK and CDR2 is SYGVNS. CDR3 in amino acids: CASSESLRREKLFF. The DNA of the CDR3 is TGTGCCAGCAGTGAATCATTGAGGAGGGAAAAACTGTTTTTT.

The CDR3 spells CASSFLGRTEAFF. CDR3 sequence (DNA): TGTGCCAGCAGTTTTTTAGGGAGGACTGAAGCTTTCTTT. The rearrangement joins TRBV28 to TRBJ1-1; D unclear. Germline V CDR1 and CDR2: MDHEN, SYDVKM. CDR3 length equals 13 residues. Trimming shortened V by 3 bases and J by 5 bases, and 10 bases separated the two germline ends.

This sequence joins TRBV6-1 and TRBJ1-2; TRBD1 agrees at 9 bases. After removal of 4 bases from V and 0 bases from J, the junction contained 9 bases not matched to a gene. Germline CDR1 is MNHNS and CDR2 is SASEGT. The CDR3 covers 17 residues. CDR3 loop: CASSARDRAITNYGYTF. CDR3 sequence (DNA): TGTGCCAGCAGTGCCCGGGACAGGGCGATCACTAACTATGGCTACACCTTC.

The chain couples TRBV10-2 to TRBJ1-4; D perhaps matches TRBD1 (6 bases). V lost 0 bases and J lost 5, with 13 bases in between. This CDR3 has 16 residues. Germline assignment: CDR1 WSHSY and CDR2 SAAADI. The CDR3 sequence is CASSESRGQRNEKLFF. CDR3 coding DNA: TGCGCCAGCAGTGAGTCTCGCGGACAGCGGAATGAAAAACTGTTTTTT.

The chain uses TRBV7-9 and TRBJ2-2; the match to TRBD2 covers 8 bases. Germline V gene lookup returns CDR1 SEHNR and CDR2 FQNEAQ (reference sequence). The CDR3 has 15 amino acids. The J segment lost 3 bases and the V segment lost 4 bases, leaving 4 bases of the junction unmatched. The CDR3, as DNA: TGTGCCAGCAGCTATAGCGGGACCTACACCGGGGAGCTGTTTTTT. Translating gives CASSYSGTYTGELFF.

V is TRBV28 and J is TRBJ1-4, with 7 bases fitting TRBD1. The CDR3 loop spans 17 amino acids. The V gene end was trimmed by 2 bases and the J gene end by 8 bases; junction bases not matched to a gene: 14. Germline CDR1 MDHEN, CDR2 SYDVKM. The CDR3 protein is CASSLNRATGTREKLFF. The CDR3 DNA reads as TGTGCCAGCAGTTTAAACCGAGCGACAGGGACAAGGGAAAAACTGTTTTTT. The full variable domain, in which reference TRBV28 and TRBJ1-4 provide the parts outside the CDR3, is DVKVTQSSRYLVKRTGEKVFLECVQDMDHENMFWYRQDPGLGLRLIYFSYDVKMKEKGDIPEGYSVSREKKERFSLILESASTNQTSMYLCASSLNRATGTREKLFFGSGTQLSVL.

The V call is TRBV9, the J call TRBJ2-1; weak D call: TRBD2 (6 bases). Trimming cost V 1 base and J 2 bases, with 13 bases left between them. Germline V gene lookup returns CDR1 SGDLS and CDR2 YYNGEE. The CDR3 has 16 amino acids. This CDR3 is CASSVPRETPYNEQFF. CDR3 nucleotide sequence: TGTGCCAGCAGCGTACCCCGGGAGACCCCCTACAATGAGCAGTTCTTC.

The chain combines TRBV6-1 with TRBJ2-7, with 9 bases lining up with TRBD2. The trim removed 5 bases at V and 5 bases at J, leaving 10 bases unmatched. The CDR3 totals 15 residues. In germline, CDR1 is MNHNS, CDR2 SASEGT. The CDR3 here is CASSLRSGSFDEQYF. CDR3 bases: TGTGCCAGCAGTCTACGTAGCGGGAGTTTCGACGAGCAGTACTTC.